The rows below give T cell receptor beta chains drawn from one sample of a study of blood T cell repertoires in COVID-19. Some clones are missing from TCRdb's copy, which holds only in-frame ones; the method was immunoSEQ multiplex PCR. The table has fewer than 85,000 clones, over 65% seen once. Sequencing was performed on peripheral blood. These receptors originate from a woman aged 65 to 85 with acute or convalescent COVID-19. The CDR3 runs from the conserved cysteine through the conserved F or W. A D gene is named only where the DNA matches it firmly. The size of a clone is reported for some rows only, either as once, few or many, or as a class for expanded clones.

J: TRBJ1-2
D: TRBD1
V: TRBV19
size: once
DNA: TGTGCCAGTAGTATGGGTTCCGACAGGGGTGTTGGTGGCTACACCTTC
CDR3: CASSMGSDRGVGGYTF

J: TRBJ1-5
D: -
V: TRBV7-8
size: -
DNA: TGTGCCAGCAGCCCCCGAGGCCTTAATGGAGGTACCCAGCATTTT
CDR3: CASSPRGLNGGTQHF

J: TRBJ2-1
D: TRBD1
V: TRBV7-2
size: -
DNA: TGTGCCAGCAGCTTGACAGGGAACAATGAGCAGTTCTTC
CDR3: CASSLTGNNEQFF

J: TRBJ1-5
D: TRBD1
V: TRBV5-1
size: -
DNA: TGCGCCAGCAGCTTGGGGGACAGATTCAATCAGCCCCAGCATTTT
CDR3: CASSLGDRFNQPQHF

J: TRBJ1-4
D: -
V: TRBV5-5
size: many
DNA: TGTGCCAGCAGCTTGACTCCCAGGGGAAAGGGAAAACTGTTTTTT
CDR3: CASSLTPRGKGKLFF

J: TRBJ1-4
D: -
V: TRBV5-1
size: -
DNA: TGCGCCAGCAGCCCTGAGGCGGCGGGTTTTGAAAAACTGTTTTTT
CDR3: CASSPEAAGFEKLFF

J: TRBJ2-3
D: -
V: TRBV28
size: few
DNA: TGTGCCAGCAGACCCGTTACCTCACAGGATACGCAGTATTTT
CDR3: CASRPVTSQDTQYF

J: TRBJ1-6
D: -
V: TRBV6-5
size: -
DNA: TGTGCCAGCATCCCCGGGGGGAATTCACCCCTCCACTTT
CDR3: CASIPGGNSPLHF

J: TRBJ2-3
D: TRBD1
V: TRBV18
size: -
DNA: TGTGCCAGCTCACCGAGGACAGGGGACTCAGATACGCAGTATTTT
CDR3: CASSPRTGDSDTQYF

J: TRBJ2-7
D: -
V: TRBV11-1
size: -
DNA: TGTGCCAGCAGCCCCAGAGGGCTCTACGAGCAGTACTTC
CDR3: CASSPRGLYEQYF

J: TRBJ1-2
D: -
V: TRBV6-6
size: once
DNA: TGTGCCAGCAGGGCGGGACCGCCTAACTATGGCTACACCTTC
CDR3: CASRAGPPNYGYTF

J: TRBJ2-3
D: TRBD2
V: TRBV7-8
size: -
DNA: TGTGCCAGCAGCTTAGACCTTAGCGGGGGCACAGATACGCAGTATTTT
CDR3: CASSLDLSGGTDTQYF

J: TRBJ2-2
D: TRBD2
V: TRBV28
size: few
DNA: TGTGCCAGCAGTTTAGCGGGAGCGGGCACCGGGGAGCTGTTTTTT
CDR3: CASSLAGAGTGELFF

J: TRBJ1-4
D: -
V: TRBV6-5
size: -
DNA: TGTGCCAGCACCCAGTCTGCAACTAATGAAAAACTGTTTTTT
CDR3: CASTQSATNEKLFF

J: TRBJ2-6
D: -
V: TRBV19
size: -
DNA: TGTGCCAGTAGTACGCCAGGGATAGCTGGGGCCAACGTCCTGACTTTC
CDR3: CASSTPGIAGANVLTF

J: TRBJ2-2
D: TRBD1
V: TRBV5-5
size: -
DNA: TGTGCCAGCAGCCTGACAGGGCCGGGCACCGGGGAGCTGTTTTTT
CDR3: CASSLTGPGTGELFF

J: TRBJ2-7
D: TRBD1
V: TRBV7-4
size: -
DNA: TGTGCCAGCACTCCCGGCGGGGACAGGGATCCCTACGAGCAGTACTTC
CDR3: CASTPGGDRDPYEQYF

J: TRBJ1-1
D: -
V: TRBV28
size: -
DNA: TGTGCCAGCAGTTTAAGCGGGGGAGAATTTGAAGCTTTCTTT
CDR3: CASSLSGGEFEAFF

J: TRBJ2-5
D: -
V: TRBV5-6
size: -
DNA: TGTGCCAGCAGCTTGGGTGGAGGAGAGACCCAGTACTTC
CDR3: CASSLGGGETQYF

J: TRBJ2-5
D: -
V: TRBV5-1
size: -
DNA: TGCGCCAGCAGCCTCCAAGAGACCCAGTACTTC
CDR3: CASSLQETQYF

J: TRBJ1-1
D: -
V: TRBV2
size: -
DNA: TGTGCCAGCAGTGAAGCCCCCGGGGGTAACACTGAAGCTTTCTTT
CDR3: CASSEAPGGNTEAFF